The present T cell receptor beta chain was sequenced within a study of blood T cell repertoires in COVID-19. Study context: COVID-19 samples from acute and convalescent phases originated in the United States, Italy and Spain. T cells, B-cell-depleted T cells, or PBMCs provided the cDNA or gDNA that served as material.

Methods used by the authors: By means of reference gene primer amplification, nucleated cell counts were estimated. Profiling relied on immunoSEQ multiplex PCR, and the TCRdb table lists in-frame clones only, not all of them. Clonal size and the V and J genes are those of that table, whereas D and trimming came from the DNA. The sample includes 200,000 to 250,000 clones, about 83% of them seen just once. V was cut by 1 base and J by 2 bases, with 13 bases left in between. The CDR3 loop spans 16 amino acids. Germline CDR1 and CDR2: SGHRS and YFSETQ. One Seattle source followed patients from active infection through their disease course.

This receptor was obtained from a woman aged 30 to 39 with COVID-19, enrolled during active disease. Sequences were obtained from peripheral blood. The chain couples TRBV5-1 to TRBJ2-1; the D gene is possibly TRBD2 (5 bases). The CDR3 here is CASSLLGVVTYNEQFF. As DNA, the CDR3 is TGCGCCAGCAGCTTGCTCGGGGTCGTAACCTACAATGAGCAGTTCTTC.